This T cell receptor (beta chain) was documented in a study of blood T cell repertoires in COVID-19. Overall study context: T cells, B-cell-depleted T cells, or PBMCs provided the cDNA or gDNA that served as material.

Germline V gives CDR1 LNHDA, CDR2 SQIVND (reference sequence). This CDR3 has 15 residues. J lost 4 bases, V lost 3 bases, and 8 bases had no gene match. The data were produced by immunoSEQ multiplex PCR, yet TCRdb's version contains in-frame clones alone and is incomplete. The sample includes 200,000 to 250,000 clones, roughly 80% of them seen just once. The source is an elderly woman with acute or convalescent COVID-19. This sequence joins TRBV19 and TRBJ1-1; 7 nucleotides agree with TRBD1. The sample was peripheral blood. CDR3 residues: CASSMVATGLTEAFF. The CDR3 bases are TGTGCCAGTAGTATGGTGGCGACAGGGCTCACTGAAGCTTTCTTT.